The 2 T cell receptor beta chains presented below share a single source sample, sequenced in a study of T-cell memory formation after mild COVID-19. MiXCR, applied by TCRdb to the 5' RACE reads, yields one record per CDR3 protein. The table records 90,000 to 120,000 distinct CDR3 sequences, 14% of them present only once. Source material: PBMCs or a T cell subset sorted from them (not recorded which). These receptors all come from a man younger than 35 who had mild COVID-19 (a few samples of this study predate the infection). Cell type and time point are not known.

In its sample, this clonotype was seen many times. V is TRBV6-5 and J is TRBJ2-5, with D tentatively TRBD2 (6 bases). The CDR3 totals 14 residues. Trimming cost V 2 bases and J 3 bases, with 10 bases left between them. Germline assignment: CDR1 MNHEY and CDR2 SVGAGI. This CDR3 reads CASSYRTGEETQYF. The DNA of the CDR3 is TGTGCCAGCAGTTACCGGACGGGGGAAGAGACCCAGTACTTC.

This clonotype showed up just a few times. The chain employs TRBV3-1 and TRBJ1-2; D perhaps matches TRBD1 (5 bases). V dropped 4 bases and J dropped 3 bases, with 15 bases sitting between them. Looked up from germline, CDR1 is LGHDT and CDR2 is YNNKEL (reference sequence). This CDR3 region has 15 residues. The CDR3 sequence is CASSLNRMGDYGYTF. The CDR3 DNA is TGTGCCAGCAGCCTTAACAGGATGGGGGACTATGGCTACACCTTC.